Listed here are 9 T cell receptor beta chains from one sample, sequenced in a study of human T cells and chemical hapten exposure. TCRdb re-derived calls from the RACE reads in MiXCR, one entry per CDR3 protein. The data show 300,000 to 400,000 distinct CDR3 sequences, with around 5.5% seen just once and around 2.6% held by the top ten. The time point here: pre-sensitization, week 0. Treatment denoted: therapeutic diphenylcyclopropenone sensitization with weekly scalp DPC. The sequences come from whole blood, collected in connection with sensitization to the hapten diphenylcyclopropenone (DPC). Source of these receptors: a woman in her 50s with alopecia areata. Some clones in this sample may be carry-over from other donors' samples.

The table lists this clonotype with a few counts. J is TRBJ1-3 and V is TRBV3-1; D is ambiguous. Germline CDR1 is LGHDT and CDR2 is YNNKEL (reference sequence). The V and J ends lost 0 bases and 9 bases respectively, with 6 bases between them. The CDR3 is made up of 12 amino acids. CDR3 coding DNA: TGTGCCAGCAGCCAAGAGATTCGCACCATATATTTT. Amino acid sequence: CASSQEIRTIYF. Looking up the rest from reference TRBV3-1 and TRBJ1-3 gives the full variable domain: DTAVSQTPKYLVTQMGNDKSIKCEQNLGHDTMYWYKQDSKKFLKIMFSYNNKELIINETVPNRFSPKSPDKAHLNLHINSLELGDSAVYFCASSQEIRTIYFGEGSWLTVV.

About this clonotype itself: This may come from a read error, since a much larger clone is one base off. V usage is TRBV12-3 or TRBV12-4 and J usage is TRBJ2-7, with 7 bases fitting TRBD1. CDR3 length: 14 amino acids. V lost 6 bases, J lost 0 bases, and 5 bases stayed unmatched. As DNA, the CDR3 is TGTGCCAGCAGCCCCGGGACAGCCTCCTACGAGCAGTACTTC. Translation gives CASSPGTASYEQYF.

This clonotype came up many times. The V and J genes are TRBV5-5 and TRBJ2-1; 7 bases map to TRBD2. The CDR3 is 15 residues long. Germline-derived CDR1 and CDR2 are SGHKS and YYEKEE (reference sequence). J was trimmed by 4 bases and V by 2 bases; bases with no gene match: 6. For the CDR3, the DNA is TGTGCCAGCAGCTTATGGAAAGCGGGGTACAATGAGCAGTTCTTC. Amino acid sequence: CASSLWKAGYNEQFF.

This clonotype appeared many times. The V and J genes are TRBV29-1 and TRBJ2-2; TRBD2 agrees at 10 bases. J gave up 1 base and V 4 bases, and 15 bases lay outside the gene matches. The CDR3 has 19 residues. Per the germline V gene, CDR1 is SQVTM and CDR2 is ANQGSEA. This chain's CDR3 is CSVGSPSSGGTLNTGELFF. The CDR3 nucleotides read TGCAGCGTTGGTTCCCCTAGTAGCGGGGGGACCTTGAACACCGGGGAGCTGTTTTTT.

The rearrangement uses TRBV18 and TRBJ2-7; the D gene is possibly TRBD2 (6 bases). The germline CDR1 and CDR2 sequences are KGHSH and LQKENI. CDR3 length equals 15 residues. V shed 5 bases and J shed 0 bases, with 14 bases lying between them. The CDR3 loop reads CASSSGTGSSYEQYF. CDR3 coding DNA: TGTGCCAGCTCATCGGGGACCGGGAGCTCCTACGAGCAGTACTTC.

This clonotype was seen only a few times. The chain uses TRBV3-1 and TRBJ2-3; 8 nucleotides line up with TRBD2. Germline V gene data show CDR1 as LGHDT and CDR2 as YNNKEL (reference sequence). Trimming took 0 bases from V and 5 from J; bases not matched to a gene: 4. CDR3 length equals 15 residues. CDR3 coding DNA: TGTGCCAGCAGCCAAGATGGCCTAGCGGGAGATACGCAGTATTTT. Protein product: CASSQDGLAGDTQYF.

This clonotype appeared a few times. The CDR3 spells CASSYSDNQPQHF. Written as DNA, the CDR3 is TGTGCCAGCAGTTATTCAGACAATCAGCCCCAGCATTTT. This chain links TRBV6-5 with TRBJ1-5; D remains ambiguous. V lost 3 bases, J lost 3 bases, and 6 bases lay in between. This CDR3 region has 13 residues. Germline values: CDR1 MNHEY, CDR2 SVGAGI.

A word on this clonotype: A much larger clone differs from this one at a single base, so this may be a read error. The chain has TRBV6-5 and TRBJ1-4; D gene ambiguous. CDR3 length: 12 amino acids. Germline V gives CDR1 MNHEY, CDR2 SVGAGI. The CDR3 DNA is TGTGACAGCAGTTACGAGGGTCGGAAACTGTTTTTT. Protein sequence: CDSSYEGRKLFF.

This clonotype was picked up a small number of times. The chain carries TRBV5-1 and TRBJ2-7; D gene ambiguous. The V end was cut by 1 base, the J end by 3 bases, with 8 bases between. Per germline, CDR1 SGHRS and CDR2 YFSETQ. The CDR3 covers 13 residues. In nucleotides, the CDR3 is TGCGCCAGCAGCTTGCGGCCGGGCTACGAGCAGTACTTC. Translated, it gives CASSLRPGYEQYF. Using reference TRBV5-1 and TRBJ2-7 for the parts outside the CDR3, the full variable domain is KAGVTQTPRYLIKTRGQQVTLSCSPISGHRSVSWYQQTPGQGLQFLFEYFSETQRNKGNFPGRFSGRQFSNSRSEMNVSTLELGDSALYLCASSLRPGYEQYFGPGTRLTVT.